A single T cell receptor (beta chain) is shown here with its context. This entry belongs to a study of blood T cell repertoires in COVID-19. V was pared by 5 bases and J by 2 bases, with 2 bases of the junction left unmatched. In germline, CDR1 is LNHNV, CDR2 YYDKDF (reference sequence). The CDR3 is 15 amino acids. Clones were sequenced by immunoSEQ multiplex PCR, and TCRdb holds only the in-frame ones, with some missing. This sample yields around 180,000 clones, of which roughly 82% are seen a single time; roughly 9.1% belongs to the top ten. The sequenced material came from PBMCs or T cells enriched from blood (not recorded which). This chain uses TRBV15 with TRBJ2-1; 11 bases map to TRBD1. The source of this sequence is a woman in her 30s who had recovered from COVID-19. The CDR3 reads CATSGTGGAYNEQFF. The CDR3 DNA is TGTGCCACCAGCGGGACAGGGGGTGCCTACAATGAGCAGTTCTTC. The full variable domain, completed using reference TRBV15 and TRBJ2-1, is DAMVIQNPRYQVTQFGKPVTLSCSQTLNHNVMYWYQQKSSQAPKLLFHYYDKDFNNEADTPDNFQSRRPNTSFCFLDIRSPGLGDTAMYLCATSGTGGAYNEQFFGPGTRLTVL.